This is a list of T cell receptor beta chains from one sample in a study of control samples from healthy donors and cancer patients. Sequenced by immunoSEQ multiplex PCR; TCRdb stores in-frame clones only, minus some. The sample includes approximately 210,000 clones, around 90% of them seen just once. The sequenced sample was blood. The source is a man younger than 40 in good health. CDR3s include the opening cysteine and the closing phenylalanine or tryptophan. A D gene is named only where the DNA matches it firmly. Rows give clone size only sometimes, using once, few, many, or a class for an expanded clone.

cdr3_aa: CASSESRANYGYTF
cdr3_nt: TGTGCCAGCAGTGAAAGTCGAGCTAACTATGGCTACACCTTC
d_call: NA
clone_size: NA
v_call: TRBV6-1
j_call: TRBJ1-2

cdr3_aa: CASSSRGGGYGYTF
cdr3_nt: TGTGCCAGCAGTTCACGAGGCGGGGGCTATGGCTACACCTTC
d_call: NA
clone_size: NA
v_call: TRBV6-6
j_call: TRBJ1-2

cdr3_aa: CASSSLIRDTDEAFF
cdr3_nt: TGTGCCAGCAGCTCCCTCATCCGGGACACCGATGAAGCTTTCTTT
d_call: NA
clone_size: NA
v_call: TRBV21-1
j_call: TRBJ1-1

cdr3_aa: CASSYFEVTDTQYF
cdr3_nt: TGTGCCAGCAGTTACTTCGAGGTAACAGATACGCAGTATTTT
d_call: NA
clone_size: NA
v_call: TRBV6-2/TRBV6-3
j_call: TRBJ2-3

cdr3_aa: CASSPKDRVGTEAFF
cdr3_nt: TGTGCCAGCAGCCCTAAGGACAGGGTAGGAACTGAAGCTTTCTTT
d_call: TRBD1
clone_size: NA
v_call: TRBV7-9
j_call: TRBJ1-1

cdr3_aa: CATSPGPPGQGKNSPLHF
cdr3_nt: TGCGCCACCTCCCCAGGGCCGCCGGGCCAGGGAAAAAATTCACCCCTCCACTTT
d_call: NA
clone_size: NA
v_call: TRBV10-2
j_call: TRBJ1-6

cdr3_aa: CASSLLSFGGSSYNEQFF
cdr3_nt: TGTGCCAGCAGTTTATTATCCTTCGGGGGGTCCTCCTACAATGAGCAGTTCTTC
d_call: TRBD2
clone_size: NA
v_call: TRBV28
j_call: TRBJ2-1

cdr3_aa: CASSIGTGRGNTIYF
cdr3_nt: TGTGCCAGCAGCATCGGGACAGGGCGTGGAAACACCATATATTTT
d_call: TRBD1
clone_size: NA
v_call: TRBV5-6
j_call: TRBJ1-3

cdr3_aa: CASSLRQVNTEAFF
cdr3_nt: TGTGCCAGCAGCTTGAGACAGGTGAACACTGAAGCTTTCTTT
d_call: NA
clone_size: NA
v_call: TRBV5-6
j_call: TRBJ1-1

cdr3_aa: CASSQSLGREAAGYTF
cdr3_nt: TGTGCCAGCAGCCAAAGTTTGGGTCGAGAAGCGGCCGGCTACACCTTC
d_call: NA
clone_size: NA
v_call: TRBV14
j_call: TRBJ1-2

cdr3_aa: CASSIIPTRGKANYGYTF
cdr3_nt: TGTGCCAGTAGTATCATCCCCACCAGGGGAAAAGCCAACTATGGCTACACCTTC
d_call: NA
clone_size: NA
v_call: TRBV19
j_call: TRBJ1-2

cdr3_aa: CASSERPGGTDTQYF
cdr3_nt: TGTGCCAGCAGTGAAAGGCCAGGGGGGACAGATACGCAGTATTTT
d_call: NA
clone_size: NA
v_call: TRBV2
j_call: TRBJ2-3

cdr3_aa: CASTVGGGIQETQYF
cdr3_nt: TGCGCCAGCACAGTGGGGGGGGGAATACAAGAGACCCAGTACTTC
d_call: TRBD2
clone_size: once
v_call: TRBV4-1
j_call: TRBJ2-5

cdr3_aa: CASSGTFNTDTQYF
cdr3_nt: TGTGCCAGCAGCGGGACCTTTAACACAGATACGCAGTATTTT
d_call: NA
clone_size: NA
v_call: TRBV27
j_call: TRBJ2-3

cdr3_aa: CASSVDRDIQYF
cdr3_nt: TGTGCCAGCAGCGTAGACAGAGACATTCAGTACTTC
d_call: NA
clone_size: NA
v_call: TRBV11-2
j_call: TRBJ2-4

cdr3_aa: CSVAQNTEAFF
cdr3_nt: TGCAGCGTTGCACAGAACACTGAAGCTTTCTTT
d_call: NA
clone_size: NA
v_call: TRBV29-1
j_call: TRBJ1-1

cdr3_aa: CASSRGQGRNTGELFF
cdr3_nt: TGTGCCAGCAGCCGAGGTCAGGGACGGAACACCGGGGAGCTGTTTTTT
d_call: NA
clone_size: once
v_call: TRBV5-4
j_call: TRBJ2-2

cdr3_aa: CASSPEGNQPQHF
cdr3_nt: TGTGCCAGCTCACCAGAAGGGAATCAGCCCCAGCATTTT
d_call: NA
clone_size: few
v_call: TRBV18
j_call: TRBJ1-5

cdr3_aa: CASSLVGAHGGEAFF
cdr3_nt: TGTGCCAGCAGCTTAGTCGGGGCGCATGGGGGTGAAGCTTTCTTT
d_call: NA
clone_size: once
v_call: TRBV11-2
j_call: TRBJ1-1

cdr3_aa: CASSSGQAPGEQFF
cdr3_nt: TGTGCCAGCAGTTCCGGGCAGGCCCCAGGGGAGCAGTTCTTC
d_call: NA
clone_size: NA
v_call: TRBV6-5
j_call: TRBJ2-1

cdr3_aa: CASSYGRGGLSTQYF
cdr3_nt: TGTGCCAGCAGTTACGGGCGGGGGGGCCTCAGTACGCAGTATTTT
d_call: TRBD2
clone_size: NA
v_call: TRBV6-5
j_call: TRBJ2-3

cdr3_aa: CASSAYSRGRGFF
cdr3_nt: TGTGCCAGCAGCGCCTATTCGCGGGGGCGGGGGTTCTTC
d_call: NA
clone_size: NA
v_call: TRBV11-2
j_call: TRBJ2-1

cdr3_aa: CASVGFYGYTF
cdr3_nt: TGTGCCTCGGTAGGATTCTATGGCTACACCTTC
d_call: NA
clone_size: NA
v_call: TRBV30
j_call: TRBJ1-2

cdr3_aa: CASSEERQGVEQYF
cdr3_nt: TGTGCCAGCAGTGAAGAGCGACAGGGGGTCGAGCAGTACTTC
d_call: TRBD1
clone_size: NA
v_call: TRBV6-1
j_call: TRBJ2-7

cdr3_aa: CASSLLQGYGYTF
cdr3_nt: TGTGCCAGCAGCTTACTACAGGGCTATGGCTACACCTTC
d_call: NA
clone_size: NA
v_call: TRBV7-9
j_call: TRBJ1-2

cdr3_aa: CASRVGEADEQFF
cdr3_nt: TGCGCCAGCAGGGTCGGGGAGGCGGATGAGCAGTTCTTC
d_call: NA
clone_size: NA
v_call: TRBV5-1
j_call: TRBJ2-1

cdr3_aa: CASSPRGARNQPQHF
cdr3_nt: TGTGCCAGCAGCCCCAGGGGGGCAAGAAATCAGCCCCAGCATTTT
d_call: TRBD1
clone_size: NA
v_call: TRBV6-5
j_call: TRBJ1-5

cdr3_aa: CASSESSAMESGELFF
cdr3_nt: TGTGCCAGCAGTGAATCTTCGGCCATGGAGTCCGGGGAGCTGTTTTTT
d_call: NA
clone_size: few
v_call: TRBV6-1
j_call: TRBJ2-2

cdr3_aa: CASSTWDTGTEAFF
cdr3_nt: TGTGCCAGCAGCACATGGGACACTGGCACTGAAGCTTTCTTT
d_call: NA
clone_size: NA
v_call: TRBV7-9
j_call: TRBJ1-1

cdr3_aa: CASRGGQSANTGELFF
cdr3_nt: TGTGCCAGTAGGGGGGGGCAGTCCGCGAACACCGGGGAGCTGTTTTTT
d_call: NA
clone_size: NA
v_call: TRBV19
j_call: TRBJ2-2

cdr3_aa: CASSAQGAYEQYF
cdr3_nt: TGTGCCAGTAGTGCACAGGGGGCCTACGAGCAGTACTTC
d_call: TRBD1
clone_size: once
v_call: TRBV19
j_call: TRBJ2-7

cdr3_aa: CASSFVQGREKLFF
cdr3_nt: TGTGCCAGCAGTTTTGTACAGGGAAGGGAAAAACTGTTTTTT
d_call: NA
clone_size: NA
v_call: TRBV27
j_call: TRBJ1-4

cdr3_aa: CASSTQGARREKLFF
cdr3_nt: TGTGCCAGTAGTACCCAGGGGGCGCGACGTGAAAAACTGTTTTTT
d_call: TRBD1
clone_size: NA
v_call: TRBV19
j_call: TRBJ1-4

cdr3_aa: CRASGREKAFF
cdr3_nt: TGCAGGGCCTCGGGACGGGAAAAAGCTTTCTTT
d_call: NA
clone_size: NA
v_call: TRBV20-1
j_call: TRBJ1-1

cdr3_aa: CASSFGSAGELFF
cdr3_nt: TGTGCCAGCAGCTTCGGATCCGCCGGGGAGCTGTTTTTT
d_call: NA
clone_size: NA
v_call: TRBV11-3
j_call: TRBJ2-2

cdr3_aa: CASSPPGGNGYTF
cdr3_nt: TGTGCCAGCTCACCACCAGGAGGGAATGGCTACACCTTC
d_call: NA
clone_size: NA
v_call: TRBV18
j_call: TRBJ1-2

cdr3_aa: CAISENGAVNTEAFF
cdr3_nt: TGTGCCATCAGTGAGAATGGGGCCGTGAACACTGAAGCTTTCTTT
d_call: NA
clone_size: NA
v_call: TRBV10-3
j_call: TRBJ1-1

cdr3_aa: CASSYGRKSTDTQYF
cdr3_nt: TGTGCCAGCAGTTACGGCAGAAAAAGCACAGATACGCAGTATTTT
d_call: NA
clone_size: NA
v_call: TRBV6-5
j_call: TRBJ2-3

cdr3_aa: CASSILPLGTKDNEQFF
cdr3_nt: TGCGCCAGCAGCATACTCCCCCTTGGGACTAAGGACAATGAGCAGTTCTTC
d_call: TRBD2
clone_size: NA
v_call: TRBV5-1
j_call: TRBJ2-1

cdr3_aa: CASIDWGRQDEKLFF
cdr3_nt: TGTGCCAGCATTGATTGGGGGCGCCAGGATGAAAAACTGTTTTTT
d_call: NA
clone_size: NA
v_call: TRBV2
j_call: TRBJ1-4

cdr3_aa: CATTGDGSSYEQYF
cdr3_nt: TGTGCCACAACGGGGGACGGAAGCTCCTACGAGCAGTACTTC
d_call: NA
clone_size: NA
v_call: TRBV6-5
j_call: TRBJ2-7

cdr3_aa: CASSGGNYGYTF
cdr3_nt: TGCGCCAGCAGCGGGGGCAACTATGGCTACACCTTC
d_call: NA
clone_size: few
v_call: TRBV5-1
j_call: TRBJ1-2

cdr3_aa: CASSVDSGPYLEAFF
cdr3_nt: TGTGCCAGCAGCGTAGATTCGGGACCATACCTTGAAGCTTTCTTT
d_call: NA
clone_size: NA
v_call: TRBV9
j_call: TRBJ1-1

cdr3_aa: CASSLYRGRVGYTF
cdr3_nt: TGTGCCAGCAGTTTATACAGGGGGCGTGTTGGCTACACCTTC
d_call: TRBD1
clone_size: NA
v_call: TRBV27
j_call: TRBJ1-2

cdr3_aa: CASSKDRNTEAFF
cdr3_nt: TGTGCCAGCAGCAAGGACAGGAACACTGAAGCTTTCTTT
d_call: NA
clone_size: NA
v_call: TRBV11-3
j_call: TRBJ1-1

cdr3_aa: CASSLVSGHGDTQYF
cdr3_nt: TGCGCCAGCAGCTTGGTTTCAGGCCATGGGGATACGCAGTATTTT
d_call: NA
clone_size: NA
v_call: TRBV5-1
j_call: TRBJ2-3

cdr3_aa: CASSSNRGRTEAFF
cdr3_nt: TGTGCCAGCAGTTCCAACAGGGGGCGAACTGAAGCTTTCTTT
d_call: TRBD1
clone_size: NA
v_call: TRBV6-5
j_call: TRBJ1-1

cdr3_aa: CASSLGTDTYEQYF
cdr3_nt: TGTGCCAGCAGTTTAGGGACAGACACCTACGAGCAGTACTTC
d_call: TRBD1
clone_size: NA
v_call: TRBV28
j_call: TRBJ2-7

cdr3_aa: CATRDRGLAGELFF
cdr3_nt: TGTGCCACTCGGGACAGGGGGTTGGCCGGGGAGCTGTTTTTT
d_call: TRBD1
clone_size: NA
v_call: TRBV24-1
j_call: TRBJ2-2

cdr3_aa: CSARKITEAFF
cdr3_nt: TGCAGTGCTAGAAAGATAACCGAAGCTTTCTTT
d_call: NA
clone_size: NA
v_call: TRBV20-1
j_call: TRBJ1-1

cdr3_aa: CASSLTGVAQPQHF
cdr3_nt: TGTGCCAGCAGTTTAACTGGGGTCGCTCAGCCCCAGCATTTT
d_call: NA
clone_size: NA
v_call: TRBV27
j_call: TRBJ1-5

cdr3_aa: CASSSWGLNTEAFF
cdr3_nt: TGTGCCAGCAGCTCGTGGGGGTTGAACACTGAAGCTTTCTTT
d_call: NA
clone_size: NA
v_call: TRBV5-6
j_call: TRBJ1-1